This T cell receptor (beta chain) was retrieved from a study of technical replicates of blood from a handful of donors. Profiling relied on immunoSEQ multiplex PCR, and the TCRdb table lists in-frame clones only, not all of them. The sample lists 75,000 to 90,000 clones; 85% to 95% were seen once. The V gene lost 5 bases and the J gene lost 2 bases, with 14 bases spanning the gap. Germline V lookup: CDR1 LNHDA, CDR2 SQIVND (reference sequence). This CDR3 has 15 amino acids. This TCR was recovered from a human donor in good health. The chain couples TRBV19 to TRBJ2-3; weak D call: TRBD1 (6 bases). Sequences were obtained from T cells isolated from PBMCs. The CDR3 DNA reads TGTGCCAGTAGTGCCCCCACAGGGTCCACAGATACGCAGTATTTT. It specifies CASSAPTGSTDTQYF.